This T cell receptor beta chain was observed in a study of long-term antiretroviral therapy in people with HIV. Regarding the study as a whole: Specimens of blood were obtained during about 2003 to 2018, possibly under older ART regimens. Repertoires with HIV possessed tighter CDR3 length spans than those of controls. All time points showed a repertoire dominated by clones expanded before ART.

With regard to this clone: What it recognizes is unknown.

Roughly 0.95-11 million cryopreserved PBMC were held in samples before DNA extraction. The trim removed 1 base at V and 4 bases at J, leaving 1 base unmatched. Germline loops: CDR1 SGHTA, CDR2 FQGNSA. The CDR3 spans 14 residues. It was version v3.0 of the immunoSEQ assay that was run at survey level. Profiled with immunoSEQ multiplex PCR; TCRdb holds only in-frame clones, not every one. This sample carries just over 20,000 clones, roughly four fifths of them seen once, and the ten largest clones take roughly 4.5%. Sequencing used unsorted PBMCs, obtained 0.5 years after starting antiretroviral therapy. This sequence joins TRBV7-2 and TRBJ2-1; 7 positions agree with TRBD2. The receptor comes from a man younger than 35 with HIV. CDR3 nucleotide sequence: TGTGCCAGCAGCTTAGACGGGAGGTACAATGAGCAGTTCTTC. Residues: CASSLDGRYNEQFF.